This entry is about one T cell receptor beta chain. The same CDR3 is also encoded by other DNA sequences in this sample. These data belong to a study of blood T cell repertoires in COVID-19. Patients at the Seattle site were enrolled during active infection and followed longitudinally. Clones were read by immunoSEQ multiplex PCR, and TCRdb kept only the in-frame ones, dropping some. The sample lists about 140,000 clones, roughly 90% occurring once. CDR3 length equals 12 residues. Between the trimmed V and J ends, which lost 6 bases and 6 bases, there was a span of 6 bases. Material for sequencing was peripheral blood. The chain carries TRBV12-3 or TRBV12-4 and TRBJ1-6, with D unresolved. This receptor was taken from a human donor with COVID-19, enrolled during active disease. The donor label of this sample is uncertain. The chain's CDR3 is CASSPGNSPLHF. The DNA for the CDR3 is TGTGCCAGCAGCCCCGGTAATTCACCCCTCCACTTT.